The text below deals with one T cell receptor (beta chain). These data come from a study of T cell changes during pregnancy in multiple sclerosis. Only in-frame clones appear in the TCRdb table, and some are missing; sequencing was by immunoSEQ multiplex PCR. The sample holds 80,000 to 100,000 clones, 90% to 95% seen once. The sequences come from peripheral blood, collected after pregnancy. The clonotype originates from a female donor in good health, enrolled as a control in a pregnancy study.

CDR3 coding DNA: TGCGCCAGCAGCTTGGGGGGCCCCAATCAGCCCCAGCATTTT. Residues: CASSLGGPNQPQHF. This chain joins TRBV5-1 and TRBJ1-5, with a possible D match to TRBD1 (5 bases). V shed 0 bases and J shed 3 bases, with 7 bases lying between them. Looked up from germline, CDR1 is SGHRS and CDR2 is YFSETQ. This CDR3 contains 14 residues.